A selection of T cell receptor beta chains follows, all from one sample in a study of shared clonotypes between healthy human individuals. Using immunoSEQ multiplex PCR, the repertoire was profiled, and TCRdb retains in-frame clones only, with some absent. The table records millions of clones, around 95% of them present only once. The sequenced sample was naive CD4+ T cells sorted from blood. All receptors derive from a man aged 18 to 30 in good health. The conserved cysteine and the conserved F or W are not part of the CDR3 here. The D gene is left open where the match is weak. Size tells how often a clone was seen (once, few, many) or the class of an expanded clone, and some rows leave it out.

j_gene	d_gene	abundance	len	v_gene	CDR3aa
TRBJ1-4	-	-	12	TRBV5-4	ASSLVGTGEKLF
TRBJ2-3	-	-	10	TRBV10-1	ASSESADTQY
TRBJ2-1	-	-	9	TRBV6-6	ASKTVDEQF
TRBJ2-7	-	-	10	TRBV18	ASSPGGYEQY
TRBJ2-1	-	-	13	TRBV6-5	ASSYSVVGGNEQF
TRBJ2-7	TRBD1	-	13	TRBV5-6	ASSFLGTGAYEQY
TRBJ2-2	-	-	15	TRBV4-3	ASSPHGGIPNTGELF
TRBJ1-4	TRBD1	few	13	TRBV7-9	ASSFPGTGSEKLF
TRBJ1-2	-	few	12	TRBV6-5	ASSFLQTNYGYT
TRBJ2-4	-	-	17	TRBV11-2	ASSSTSDGGVKIKNIQY
TRBJ1-2	-	-	11	TRBV27	ASSFGGDYGYT
TRBJ2-7	TRBD1	-	14	TRBV7-9	ASSHGGQGNSYEQY
TRBJ1-2	-	-	11	TRBV6-1	ASSGQYWDGYT
TRBJ2-3	TRBD2	-	14	TRBV7-2	ASSLASGTSTDTQY
TRBJ2-5	TRBD2	-	14	TRBV29-1	SVGVSGRALGETQY
TRBJ2-1	-	-	10	TRBV10-3	AITGDVNEQF
TRBJ2-7	-	-	10	TRBV5-5	ASGIDSYEQY
TRBJ2-5	-	-	9	TRBV20-1	SARWQETQY
TRBJ2-7	TRBD2	-	13	TRBV15	ATSRVTGGAGEQY
TRBJ2-7	-	-	12	TRBV7-2	ASSLAGGVHEQY
TRBJ2-1	-	-	14	TRBV19	ASRVFSESSYNEQF
TRBJ1-5	-	-	12	TRBV6-1	ASSGGQVNQPQH
TRBJ2-1	TRBD2	-	14	TRBV15	ATSRASGRIFNEQF
TRBJ1-2	-	-	13	TRBV6-5	ASRKAGQTSYGYT
TRBJ2-5	TRBD2	-	13	TRBV29-1	SVEDYGGGRETQY
TRBJ1-6	-	once	12	TRBV9	ASSLWKVDSPLH
TRBJ2-7	TRBD2	-	12	TRBV6-5	ASSRGLAGDEQY
-	-	few	14	TRBV9	ASSRDSGTVSYEQY
TRBJ1-2	-	-	13	TRBV4-3	ASSLSTGIGNGYT
TRBJ1-2	-	-	9	TRBV25-1	ASKDNECYT
TRBJ1-6	TRBD1	-	16	TRBV9	ASSPGTVSSSYNSPLH